The 24 T cell receptor beta chains given below trace back to one sample, sequenced in a study of OX40 agonist ivuxolimab in advanced cancers. The data were produced by immunoSEQ multiplex PCR, yet TCRdb's version contains in-frame clones alone and is incomplete. This sample has about 32,000 clones, with roughly 89% found just once. The sample consisted of CD4+ or CD8+ T cells sorted from blood, taken in a trial of the OX40 agonist ivuxolimab. Every receptor here comes from an adult with an advanced solid tumor such as melanoma, head and neck, liver or kidney cancer.

A few counts support this clone. The chain recombines TRBV6-6 with TRBJ2-1, with no clear D. CDR1 is MNHNY and CDR2 is SVGAGI in the germline V gene (reference sequence). The CDR3 is 14 amino acids. The V end lost 6 bases, the J end lost 7 bases, and 16 bases lay between the germline ends. The CDR3 bases are TGTGCCAGCAGCAGTTCGGTGGGTGGGAATGAGCAGTTCTTC. Its translation is CASSSSVGGNEQFF.

The chain employs TRBV23-1 and TRBJ1-5, with D perhaps TRBD1 (5 bases). TRBV23-1 is placed among ORFs of uncertain function. The CDR3 spans 19 residues. V lost 4 bases, J lost 1 base, and 23 bases lay in between. The chain's CDR3 is CASSPRRRGGVGSNQPQHF. The CDR3 DNA follows: TGCGCCAGCAGTCCCCGGAGGAGGGGCGGCGTAGGCAGCAATCAGCCCCAGCATTTT.

This chain joins TRBV4-2 and TRBJ2-2, with D perhaps being TRBD1 or TRBD2 (5 bases each). The CDR3 spans 17 residues. The germline V gene encodes CDR1 LGHNA and CDR2 YNFKEQ. V was cut by 0 bases and J by 6 bases, with 17 bases left in between. CDR3: CASSQDRAAGTAGELFF. The CDR3 DNA sequence: TGTGCCAGCAGCCAAGATCGGGCAGCCGGGACGGCCGGGGAGCTGTTTTTT.

CDR3: CASHARVKGGTEAFF. CDR3 nucleotide sequence: TGTGCCAGCCACGCGAGGGTTAAGGGTGGCACTGAAGCTTTCTTT. The rearrangement uses TRBV27 and TRBJ1-1; no clear D gene. Between the trimmed V and J ends, which lost 8 bases and 4 bases, there was a span of 20 bases. This CDR3 comprises 15 residues. The germline CDR1 and CDR2 sequences are MNHEY and SMNVEV (reference sequence).

The V call is TRBV4-3, the J call TRBJ1-1; the D gene is possibly TRBD1 (5 bases). V was trimmed by 6 bases and J by 4 bases, leaving 21 bases between them. This CDR3 has 16 residues. Germline CDR1 reads LGHNA; CDR2 reads YSLEER. The CDR3 DNA is TGCGCCAGCAGGACTTACGCCGACCCAAGGGGCACTGAAGCTTTCTTT. Protein sequence: CASRTYADPRGTEAFF.

CDR3 in amino acids: CATSRDSLQVHYGYTF. The DNA for the CDR3 is TGTGCCACCAGCAGAGACAGTCTCCAGGTTCACTATGGCTACACCTTC. The chain links TRBV15 to TRBJ1-2; D is unclear. CDR1 is LNHNV, CDR2 YYDKDF, per germline (reference sequence). Trimming stripped 0 bases from V and 3 bases from J, with 14 bases between. The CDR3 spans 16 residues.

This chain joins TRBV27 and TRBJ1-1; the D gene is possibly TRBD1 (5 bases). Germline lookup yields CDR1 MNHEY and CDR2 SMNVEV (reference sequence). This CDR3 comprises 14 residues. V was clipped by 3 bases and J by 1 base, with 9 bases between them. The CDR3 DNA reads TGTGCCAGCAGTTTTGGCCAGGGGAACACTGAAGCTTTCTTT. It is translated as CASSFGQGNTEAFF.

The V and J genes are TRBV7-5 and TRBJ2-7. TRBV7-5 constitutes a pseudogene. The CDR3 totals 19 residues. CDR3 DNA: TGTGCCAGAAGCTTAATAATTGGGCCTAAAATGGCATTCGGGTACGAGCAGTACTTC. Translated: CARSLIIGPKMAFGYEQYF.

The DNA of the CDR3 is TGTGCCAGCAGCTTGGGAGCATCTGGGGCCAACGTCCTGACTTTC. Translating gives CASSLGASGANVLTF. The V gene is TRBV11-2, the J gene TRBJ2-6, with D possibly matching TRBD2 (5 bases). The CDR3 extends over 15 amino acids. The V end lost 3 bases, the J end lost 1 base, and 7 bases lay between the germline ends. Per the germline V gene, CDR1 is SGHAT and CDR2 is FQNNGV.

The chain combines TRBV25-1 with TRBJ1-6, with 7 bases matching TRBD1. In germline, CDR1 is MGHDK, CDR2 SYGVNS. J lost 7 bases, V lost 8 bases, and 8 bases had no gene match. CDR3 length: 14 amino acids. Here the CDR3 DNA reads TGTGCCAGCCGAGACAGGGCGGGCAATTCACCCCTCCACTTT. It specifies CASRDRAGNSPLHF.

For the CDR3, the DNA is TGTGCCAGCAGCGTAGCCGGGACAGGCTCCGGGGAGCTGTTTTTT. It encodes CASSVAGTGSGELFF. V gene TRBV9 combines with J gene TRBJ2-2; 8 nucleotides line up with TRBD1. Germline V lookup: CDR1 SGDLS, CDR2 YYNGEE. CDR3 size: 15 residues. The junction had 4 bases not matched to a gene; V was cut back by 0 bases and J by 6 bases.

This clone is a singleton in its sample. This chain joins TRBV18 and TRBJ2-1; 9 bases line up with TRBD2. CDR1 and CDR2 (germline): KGHSH, LQKENI. V trimming: 2 bases; J trimming: 2 bases; junction bases outside the gene matches: 7. The CDR3 contains 17 residues. CDR3 bases: TGTGCCAGCTCACCATTGGGTAGCGGGAGCGCCTACAATGAGCAGTTCTTC. It is translated as CASSPLGSGSAYNEQFF.

The V gene is TRBV4-1, the J gene TRBJ2-1; D is ambiguous. The V and J ends lost 5 bases and 0 bases respectively, with 8 bases between them. The CDR3 consists of 14 residues. CDR1 is MGHRA, CDR2 YSYEKL, per germline. The CDR3 loop reads CASSWGSSYNEQFF. For the CDR3, the DNA is TGCGCCAGCAGCTGGGGAAGCTCCTACAATGAGCAGTTCTTC.

This clone was recorded a few times. This chain links TRBV27 with TRBJ2-3; D might be TRBD1 (6 bases). Germline CDR1 reads MNHEY; CDR2 reads SMNVEV (reference sequence). Trimming cost V 5 bases and J 2 bases, with 11 bases left between them. The CDR3 has 14 residues. For the CDR3, the DNA is TGTGCCAGCAGTCAGGACAGACCCACAGATACGCAGTATTTT. This gives the protein CASSQDRPTDTQYF.

The chain couples TRBV6-5 to TRBJ2-1; 14 bases are a match to TRBD2. The trim removed 5 bases at V and 4 bases at J, leaving 1 base unmatched. The CDR3 is 15 residues long. Germline CDR1 reads MNHEY; CDR2 reads SVGAGI. CDR3 sequence reads: CASSRTSGGYNEQFF. CDR3 coding DNA: TGTGCCAGCAGTCGGACTAGCGGGGGGTACAATGAGCAGTTCTTC.

V gene TRBV7-3 combines with J gene TRBJ2-2; D might be TRBD2 (6 bases). The germline V gene has CDR1 SGHTA and CDR2 FQGTGA. The ends were cut back, 2 bases at V and 4 bases at J, with 8 bases in the middle. The length of the CDR3 is 14 residues. The CDR3 nucleotides read TGTGCCAGCAGCTTAGCGGGGACCACCGGGGAGCTGTTTTTT. It encodes CASSLAGTTGELFF.

This clone turned up a few times. The CDR3: CASSFQDSNYGYTF. As DNA, the CDR3 is TGTGCCAGCAGCTTTCAGGACAGTAACTATGGCTACACCTTC. This chain joins TRBV5-6 and TRBJ1-2; tentative D call: TRBD1 (6 bases). V lost 2 bases to trimming and J lost 1 base, with 9 bases between them. Per the germline V gene, CDR1 is SGHDT and CDR2 is YYEEEE. The length of the CDR3 is 14 residues.

V usage is TRBV4-1 and J usage is TRBJ2-7, with D unresolved. Germline lookup yields CDR1 MGHRA and CDR2 YSYEKL. The CDR3 is 13 residues long. Between the trimmed V and J ends, which lost 4 bases and 4 bases, there was a span of 11 bases. The CDR3 here is CASSPLWAYEQYF. The CDR3 DNA sequence: TGCGCCAGCAGCCCTCTGTGGGCGTACGAGCAGTACTTC.

The gene calls are TRBV7-9 and TRBJ2-7; D gene uncertain. Germline CDR1 and CDR2: SEHNR and FQNEAQ (reference sequence). CDR3 length equals 14 residues. V lost 0 bases to trimming and J lost 4 bases, with 10 bases between them. The CDR3 DNA reads TGTGCCAGCAGCTTAGCGGGCTTTCAGTACGAGCAGTACTTC. Translation: CASSLAGFQYEQYF.

The chain has TRBV7-9 and TRBJ1-1; no clear D. CDR1 SEHNR and CDR2 FQNEAQ come from the germline V gene (reference sequence). The CDR3 extends over 15 amino acids. Trimming cost V 6 bases and J 0 bases, with 14 bases left between them. This CDR3 reads CASSLSREMNTEAFF. The CDR3 nucleotides are TGTGCCAGCAGTTTAAGCAGAGAAATGAACACTGAAGCTTTCTTT. The full variable domain, with the rest looked up from reference TRBV7-9 and TRBJ1-1, is DTGVSQNPRHKITKRGQNVTFRCDPISEHNRLYWYRQTLGQGPEFLTYFQNEAQLEKSRLLSDRFSAERPKGSFSTLEIQRTEQGDSAMYLCASSLSREMNTEAFFGQGTRLTVV.

This clone was seen once. In nucleotides, the CDR3 is TGTGCCAGCAGAACGAAATACACCACGTCTTACGACGAGCAGTACTTC. Its translation: CASRTKYTTSYDEQYF. The chain employs TRBV2 and TRBJ2-7; D call uncertain. This CDR3 spans 16 amino acids. V gave up 6 bases and J gave up 5 bases, with 23 bases separating them. Germline V gene lookup returns CDR1 SNHLY and CDR2 FYNNEI.

This chain uses TRBV7-2 with TRBJ2-1; D is unresolved. Germline CDR1 is SGHTA and CDR2 is FQGNSA. The CDR3 spans 13 residues. V gave up 1 base and J gave up 4 bases, with 5 bases separating them. CDR3 residues: CASSLDRYNEQFF. The CDR3 coding sequence is TGTGCCAGCAGCTTAGACCGGTACAATGAGCAGTTCTTC.

In its sample, this clone was seen a few times. The chain has TRBV4-1 and TRBJ1-3, with D possibly TRBD1 on 6 matching bases. Germline CDR1 is MGHRA and CDR2 is YSYEKL. The CDR3 loop spans 16 amino acids. V lost 1 base and J lost 1, with 11 bases in between. The CDR3, as DNA: TGCGCCAGCAGCCAAGTCGTGGGGGCTTCTGGAAACACCATATATTTT. Its protein product is CASSQVVGASGNTIYF.

Comment on this clone: Other DNA sequences in this specimen translate into the identical CDR3. This chain connects TRBV5-1 to TRBJ2-2; D ambiguous. This CDR3 contains 15 residues. Germline V gene lookup returns CDR1 SGHRS and CDR2 YFSETQ. Trimming took off 0 bases at V and 9 bases at J, with 15 bases between the two ends. This CDR3 reads CASSLAGVKGRELFF. CDR3 coding DNA: TGCGCCAGCAGCTTGGCTGGGGTCAAGGGAAGGGAGCTGTTTTTT.